This T cell receptor (beta chain) was recovered during a study of blood T cell repertoires in COVID-19. Turning to the study itself: Spain, Italy and the United States supplied samples that represented acute and convalescent COVID-19. Sources were T cells, B-cell-depleted T cells, or PBMCs; the material itself was cDNA or gDNA.

Germline trimming cut 0 bases from V and 2 bases from J; bases unmatched to any gene: 2. The CDR3 is 15 amino acids. CDR1 and CDR2 (germline): SGHNT, YYREEE (reference sequence). While infection was still active, Seattle patients were enrolled and then followed longitudinally. The data were produced by immunoSEQ multiplex PCR, yet TCRdb's version contains in-frame clones alone and is incomplete. The sample shows 95,000 to 100,000 clones, around nine tenths of them seen only once. This chain uses TRBV5-4 with TRBJ2-7; TRBD1 matches 10 bases. The source is a human donor with COVID-19, enrolled during active disease. The donor label of this sample is uncertain. Sample: peripheral blood. Written as DNA, the CDR3 is TGTGCCAGCAGCTTGGGGGACAGGGGACCCTACGAGCAGTACTTC. It is translated as CASSLGDRGPYEQYF.